The present T cell receptor beta chain was sequenced within a study of cytomegalovirus exposure and HLA in healthy donors. Study details: As released early, the data held 65 million to 90 million unique TCRs from HLA-typed donors.

It was with 60 Vbeta and 13 Jbeta primers that the PCR ran. The method was immunoSEQ multiplex PCR; TCRdb's version includes in-frame clones alone and lacks a portion of them. This sample yields about 160,000 clones, of which around 84% are seen a single time; approximately 2% belongs to the top ten. Regarding the study as a whole: Near-uniform donor sequencing depth was presumed by presence/absence analyses. A later analysis appeared to link common viral pathogens to several of the most significant clusters. The productive fraction for most TCR beta V segments was about 87% or about 30% in an earlier analysis.

About this clone itself: Antigen unknown.

This clonotype was obtained from a man aged 18 to 29 in good health and CMV-seronegative. What was sequenced was PBMCs.

Written as DNA, the CDR3 is TGTGCCAGCAGTAGACAGGCGATCTCTGGAAACACCATATATTTT. It codes for CASSRQAISGNTIYF. The chain joins TRBV2 to TRBJ1-3; D is possibly TRBD1 (6 bases). The germline V and J ends were trimmed by 5 bases and 0 bases, with 11 bases remaining between them. Germline V gene data show CDR1 as SNHLY and CDR2 as FYNNEI. CDR3 length equals 15 residues.